The present TCR beta chain was sequenced within a study of T cell repertoires in cytomegalovirus infection. This clonotype was seen many times. Its antigen is not known. MiXCR, applied by TCRdb to the reads, yields one record per CDR3 protein. The sample includes some 800,000 distinct CDR3 sequences, approximately 32% of them seen just once. This TCR came from a human donor in good health (CMV status not recorded). Some clones in this sample may be carry-over from other donors' samples. Source: cultured CD8+ T cells from PBMCs, taken from culture after CMV antigen stimulation.

CDR3 in DNA: TGTGCCAGCAGCTTATGGGAAAAGGTGCAGTTCTTC. Protein sequence: CASSLWEKVQFF. The chain is built from TRBV7-8 and TRBJ2-1; D gene ambiguous. This CDR3 contains 12 residues. V was cut by 2 bases and J by 12 bases, with 11 bases left in between. The germline V gene encodes CDR1 SGHVS and CDR2 FQNEAQ.